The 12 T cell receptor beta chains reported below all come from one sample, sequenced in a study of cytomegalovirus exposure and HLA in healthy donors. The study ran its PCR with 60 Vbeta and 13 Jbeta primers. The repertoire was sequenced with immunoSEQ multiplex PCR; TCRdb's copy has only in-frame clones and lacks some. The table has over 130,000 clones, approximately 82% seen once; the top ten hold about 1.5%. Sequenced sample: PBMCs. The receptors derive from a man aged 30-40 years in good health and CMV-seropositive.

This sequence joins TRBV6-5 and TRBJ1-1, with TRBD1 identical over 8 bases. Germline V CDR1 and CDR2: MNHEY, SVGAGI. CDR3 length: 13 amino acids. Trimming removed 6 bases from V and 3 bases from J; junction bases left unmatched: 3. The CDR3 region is CASSTTGDTEAFF. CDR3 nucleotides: TGTGCCAGCAGCACGACAGGGGACACTGAAGCTTTCTTT.

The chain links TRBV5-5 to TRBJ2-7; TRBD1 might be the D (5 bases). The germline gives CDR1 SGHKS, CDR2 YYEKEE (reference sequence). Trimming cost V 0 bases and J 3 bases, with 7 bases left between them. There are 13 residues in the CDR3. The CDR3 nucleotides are TGTGCCAGCAGCTTGGCCAGGGACTACGAGCAGTACTTC. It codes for CASSLARDYEQYF.

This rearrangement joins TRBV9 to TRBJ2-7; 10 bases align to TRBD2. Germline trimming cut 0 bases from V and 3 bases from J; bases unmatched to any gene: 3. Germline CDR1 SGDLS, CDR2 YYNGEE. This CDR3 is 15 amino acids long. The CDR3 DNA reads TGTGCCAGCAGCGTAGGGCTAGCGGGGGACTACGAGCAGTACTTC. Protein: CASSVGLAGDYEQYF.

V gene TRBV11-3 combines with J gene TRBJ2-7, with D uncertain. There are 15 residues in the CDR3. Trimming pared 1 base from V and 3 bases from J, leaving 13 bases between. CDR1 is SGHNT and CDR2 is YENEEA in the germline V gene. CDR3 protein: CASSLASGGNYEQYF. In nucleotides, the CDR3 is TGTGCCAGCAGCTTAGCGTCCGGCGGTAACTACGAGCAGTACTTC.

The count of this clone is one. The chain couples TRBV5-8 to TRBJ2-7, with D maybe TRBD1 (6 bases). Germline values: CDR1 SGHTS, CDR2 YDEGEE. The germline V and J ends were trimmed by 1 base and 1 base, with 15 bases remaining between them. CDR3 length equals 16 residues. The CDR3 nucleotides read TGTGCCAGCAGCTTGCTGGGACAAGTGGAATCCTACGAGCAGTACTTC. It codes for CASSLLGQVESYEQYF.

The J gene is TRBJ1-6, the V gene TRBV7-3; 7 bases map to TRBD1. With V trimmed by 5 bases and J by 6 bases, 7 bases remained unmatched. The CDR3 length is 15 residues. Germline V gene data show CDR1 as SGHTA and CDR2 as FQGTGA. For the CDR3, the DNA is TGTGCCAGCAGCCTACACGGGACAGCTAATTCACCCCTCCACTTT. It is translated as CASSLHGTANSPLHF.

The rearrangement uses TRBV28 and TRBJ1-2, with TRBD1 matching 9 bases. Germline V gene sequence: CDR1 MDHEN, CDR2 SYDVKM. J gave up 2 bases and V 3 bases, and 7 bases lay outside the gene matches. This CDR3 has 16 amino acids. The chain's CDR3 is CASSFASGTGNYGYTF. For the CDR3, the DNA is TGTGCCAGCAGTTTCGCTTCCGGGACAGGGAACTATGGCTACACCTTC.

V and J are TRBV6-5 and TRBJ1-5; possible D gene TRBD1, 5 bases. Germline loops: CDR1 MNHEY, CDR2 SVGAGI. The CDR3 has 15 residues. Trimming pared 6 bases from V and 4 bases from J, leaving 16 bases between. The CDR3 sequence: CASRPRDSPNQPQHF. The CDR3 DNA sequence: TGTGCCAGCAGGCCTCGAGACAGCCCTAATCAGCCCCAGCATTTT.

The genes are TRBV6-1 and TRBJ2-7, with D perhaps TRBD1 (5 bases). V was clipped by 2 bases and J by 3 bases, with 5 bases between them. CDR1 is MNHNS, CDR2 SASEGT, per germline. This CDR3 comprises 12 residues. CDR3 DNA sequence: TGTGCCAGCAGTGAACAGGGCTACGAGCAGTACTTC. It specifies CASSEQGYEQYF.

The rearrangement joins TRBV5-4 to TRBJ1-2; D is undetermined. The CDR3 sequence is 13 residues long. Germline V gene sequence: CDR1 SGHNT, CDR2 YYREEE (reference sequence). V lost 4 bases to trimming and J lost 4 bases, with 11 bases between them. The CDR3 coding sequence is TGTGCCAGCAGCCCCCCGGGGAGCTATGGCTACACCTTC. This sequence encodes CASSPPGSYGYTF.

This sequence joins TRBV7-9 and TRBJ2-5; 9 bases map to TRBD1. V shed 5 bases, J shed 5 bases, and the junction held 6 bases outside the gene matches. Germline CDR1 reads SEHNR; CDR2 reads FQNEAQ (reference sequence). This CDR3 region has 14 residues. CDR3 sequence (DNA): TGTGCCAGCAGCGAAACAGGGGGCGGGGAGACCCAGTACTTC. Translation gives CASSETGGGETQYF.

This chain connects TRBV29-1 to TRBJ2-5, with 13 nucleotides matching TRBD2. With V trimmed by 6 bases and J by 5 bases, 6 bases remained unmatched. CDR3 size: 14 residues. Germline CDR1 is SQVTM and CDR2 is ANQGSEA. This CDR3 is CSVRTSGRGETQYF. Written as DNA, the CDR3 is TGCAGCGTCAGGACTAGCGGGAGAGGGGAGACCCAGTACTTC.